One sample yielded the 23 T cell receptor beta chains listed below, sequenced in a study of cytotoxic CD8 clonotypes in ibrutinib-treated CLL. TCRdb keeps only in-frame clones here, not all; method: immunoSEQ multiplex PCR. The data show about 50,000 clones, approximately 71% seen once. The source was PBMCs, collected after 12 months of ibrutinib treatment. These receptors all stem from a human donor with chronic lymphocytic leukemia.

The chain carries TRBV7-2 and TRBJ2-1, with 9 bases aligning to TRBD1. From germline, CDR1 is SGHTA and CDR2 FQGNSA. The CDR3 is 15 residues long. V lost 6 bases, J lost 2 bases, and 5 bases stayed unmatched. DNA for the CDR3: TGTGCCAGCAGGGCCCGACAGGGGGCCTACAATGAGCAGTTCTTC. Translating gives CASRARQGAYNEQFF.

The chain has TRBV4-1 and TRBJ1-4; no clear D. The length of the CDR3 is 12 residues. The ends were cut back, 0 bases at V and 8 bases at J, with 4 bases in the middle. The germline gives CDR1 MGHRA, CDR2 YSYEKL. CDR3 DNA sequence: TGCGCCAGCAGCCAAGATTTCGAAAAACTGTTTTTT. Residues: CASSQDFEKLFF.

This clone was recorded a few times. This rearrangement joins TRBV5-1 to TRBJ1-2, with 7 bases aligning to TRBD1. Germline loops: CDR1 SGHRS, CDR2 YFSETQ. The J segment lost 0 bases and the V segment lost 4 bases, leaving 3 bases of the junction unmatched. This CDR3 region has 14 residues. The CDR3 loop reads CASSPGGANYGYTF. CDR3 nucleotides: TGCGCCAGCAGCCCAGGGGGAGCTAACTATGGCTACACCTTC.

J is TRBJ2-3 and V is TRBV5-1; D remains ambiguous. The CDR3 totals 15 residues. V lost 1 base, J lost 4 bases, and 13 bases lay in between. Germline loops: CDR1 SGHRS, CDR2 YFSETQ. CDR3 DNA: TGCGCCAGCAGCTTGAGTAGCAAGTTTTCAGATACGCAGTATTTT. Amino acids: CASSLSSKFSDTQYF. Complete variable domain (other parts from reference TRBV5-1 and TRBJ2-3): KAGVTQTPRYLIKTRGQQVTLSCSPISGHRSVSWYQQTPGQGLQFLFEYFSETQRNKGNFPGRFSGRQFSNSRSEMNVSTLELGDSALYLCASSLSSKFSDTQYFGPGTRLTVL.

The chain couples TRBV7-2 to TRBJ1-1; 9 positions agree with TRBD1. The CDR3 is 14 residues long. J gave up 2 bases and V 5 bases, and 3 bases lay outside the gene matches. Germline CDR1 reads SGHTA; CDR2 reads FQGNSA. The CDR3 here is CASSPQGANTEAFF. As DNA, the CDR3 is TGTGCCAGCAGCCCACAGGGGGCCAACACTGAAGCTTTCTTT.

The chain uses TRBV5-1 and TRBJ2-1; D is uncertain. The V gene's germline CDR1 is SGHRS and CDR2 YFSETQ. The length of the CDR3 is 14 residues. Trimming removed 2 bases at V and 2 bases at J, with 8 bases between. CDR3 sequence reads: CASSFQSAYNEQFF. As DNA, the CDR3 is TGCGCCAGCAGCTTTCAGTCAGCCTACAATGAGCAGTTCTTC.

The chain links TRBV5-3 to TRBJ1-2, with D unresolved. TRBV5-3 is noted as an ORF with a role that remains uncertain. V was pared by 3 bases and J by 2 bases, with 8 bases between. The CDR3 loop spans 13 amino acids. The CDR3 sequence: CARSSGPNYGYTF. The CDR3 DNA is TGTGCCAGAAGCTCCGGGCCCAACTATGGCTACACCTTC.

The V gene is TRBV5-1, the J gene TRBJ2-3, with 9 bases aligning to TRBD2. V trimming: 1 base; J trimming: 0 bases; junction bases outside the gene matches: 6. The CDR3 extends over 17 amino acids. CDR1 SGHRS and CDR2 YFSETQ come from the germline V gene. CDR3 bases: TGCGCCAGCAGCTTGCTCCTAGCGGGAACTAGCACAGATACGCAGTATTTT. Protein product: CASSLLLAGTSTDTQYF.

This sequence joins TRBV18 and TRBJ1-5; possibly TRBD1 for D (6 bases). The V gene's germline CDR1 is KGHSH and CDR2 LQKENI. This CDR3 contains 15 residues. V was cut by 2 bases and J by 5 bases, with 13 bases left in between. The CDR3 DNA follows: TGTGCCAGCTCACCAACATCAGGGGCCGATCAGCCCCAGCATTTT. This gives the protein CASSPTSGADQPQHF.

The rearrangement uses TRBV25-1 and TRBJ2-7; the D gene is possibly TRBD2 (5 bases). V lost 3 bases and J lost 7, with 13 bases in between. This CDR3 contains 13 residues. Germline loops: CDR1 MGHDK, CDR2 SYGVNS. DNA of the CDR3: TGTGCCAGCAGTGACACGGGGTTGAGGGAGCAGTACTTC. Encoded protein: CASSDTGLREQYF.

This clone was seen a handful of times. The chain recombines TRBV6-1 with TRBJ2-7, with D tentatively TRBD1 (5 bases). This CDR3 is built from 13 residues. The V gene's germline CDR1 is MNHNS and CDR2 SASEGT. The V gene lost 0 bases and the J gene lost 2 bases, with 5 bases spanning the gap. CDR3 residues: CASSEAGPYEQYF. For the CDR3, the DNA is TGTGCCAGCAGTGAAGCGGGGCCCTACGAGCAGTACTTC.

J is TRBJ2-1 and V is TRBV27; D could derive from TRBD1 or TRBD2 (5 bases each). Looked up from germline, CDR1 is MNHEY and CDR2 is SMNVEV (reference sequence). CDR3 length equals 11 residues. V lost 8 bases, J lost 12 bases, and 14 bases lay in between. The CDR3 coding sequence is TGTGCCAGCGGGGACCCCCTGGGGCAGTTCTTC. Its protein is CASGDPLGQFF.

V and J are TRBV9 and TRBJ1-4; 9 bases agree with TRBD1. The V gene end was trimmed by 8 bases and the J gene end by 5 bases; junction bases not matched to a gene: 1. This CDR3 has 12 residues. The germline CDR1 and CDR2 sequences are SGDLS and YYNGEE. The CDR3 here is CASGQGNEKLFF. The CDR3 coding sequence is TGTGCCAGTGGACAGGGGAATGAAAAACTGTTTTTT. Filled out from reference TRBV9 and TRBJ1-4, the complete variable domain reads DSGVTQTPKHLITATGQRVTLRCSPRSGDLSVYWYQQSLDQGLQFLIQYYNGEERAKGNILERFSAQQFPDLHSELNLSSLELGDSALYFCASGQGNEKLFFGSGTQLSVL.

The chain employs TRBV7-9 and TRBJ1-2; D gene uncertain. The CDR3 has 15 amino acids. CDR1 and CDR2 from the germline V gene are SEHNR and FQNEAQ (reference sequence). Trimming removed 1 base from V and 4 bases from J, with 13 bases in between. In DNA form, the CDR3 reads TGTGCCAGCAGCTTAGTCGAAGGCACGAGCTATGGCTACACCTTC. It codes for CASSLVEGTSYGYTF.

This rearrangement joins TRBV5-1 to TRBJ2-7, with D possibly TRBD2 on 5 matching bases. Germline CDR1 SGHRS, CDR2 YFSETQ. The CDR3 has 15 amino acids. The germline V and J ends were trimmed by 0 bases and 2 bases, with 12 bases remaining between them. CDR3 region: CASSLEIASPYEQYF. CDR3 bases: TGCGCCAGCAGCTTGGAGATAGCGTCGCCCTACGAGCAGTACTTC.

The CDR3 spells CASSPVGTELDTQYF. In DNA form, the CDR3 reads TGTGCCAGCAGTCCCGTCGGGACAGAATTAGATACGCAGTATTTT. The J gene is TRBJ2-3, the V gene TRBV6-4; 7 bases agree with TRBD1. The CDR3 sequence is 15 residues long. The ends lost 5 bases at V and 5 bases at J; junction bases unmatched: 10. Per the germline V gene, CDR1 is MRHNA and CDR2 is SNTAGT.

The CDR3 spells CASSLSGGQETQYF. The CDR3 DNA reads as TGTGCCAGCAGCCTGAGCGGGGGCCAAGAGACCCAGTACTTC. This chain connects TRBV7-9 to TRBJ2-5; 8 bases are a match to TRBD2. The length of the CDR3 is 14 residues. V lost 5 bases, J lost 1 base, and 3 bases stayed unmatched. The germline V gene has CDR1 SEHNR and CDR2 FQNEAQ (reference sequence).

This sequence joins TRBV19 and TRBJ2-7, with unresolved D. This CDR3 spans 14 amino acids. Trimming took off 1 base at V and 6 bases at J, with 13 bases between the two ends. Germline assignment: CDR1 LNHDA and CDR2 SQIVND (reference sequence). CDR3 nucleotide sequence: TGTGCCAGTAGTATAGCCGGTAGGTCTGCCGAGCAGTACTTC. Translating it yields CASSIAGRSAEQYF.

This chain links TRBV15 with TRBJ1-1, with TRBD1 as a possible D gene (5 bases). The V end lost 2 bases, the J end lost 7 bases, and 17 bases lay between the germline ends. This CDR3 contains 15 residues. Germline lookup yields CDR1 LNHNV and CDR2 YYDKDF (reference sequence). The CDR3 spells CATSRLTQGGLEAFF. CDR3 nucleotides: TGTGCCACCAGCAGACTAACCCAGGGTGGACTTGAAGCTTTCTTT.

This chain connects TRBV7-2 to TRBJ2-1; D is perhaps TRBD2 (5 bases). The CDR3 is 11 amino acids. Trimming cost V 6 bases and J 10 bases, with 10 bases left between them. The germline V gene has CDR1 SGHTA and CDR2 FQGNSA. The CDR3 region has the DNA TGTGCCAGCAGTCCTAGGGAGGAGCAGTTCTTC. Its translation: CASSPREEQFF.

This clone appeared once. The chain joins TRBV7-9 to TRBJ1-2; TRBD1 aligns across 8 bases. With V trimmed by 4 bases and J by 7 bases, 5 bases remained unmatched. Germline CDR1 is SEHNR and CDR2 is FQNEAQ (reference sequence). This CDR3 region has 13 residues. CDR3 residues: CASSSWTGLGYTF. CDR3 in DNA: TGTGCCAGCAGCTCCTGGACAGGGCTTGGCTACACCTTC. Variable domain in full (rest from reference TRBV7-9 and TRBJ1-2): DTGVSQNPRHKITKRGQNVTFRCDPISEHNRLYWYRQTLGQGPEFLTYFQNEAQLEKSRLLSDRFSAERPKGSFSTLEIQRTEQGDSAMYLCASSSWTGLGYTFGSGTRLTVV.

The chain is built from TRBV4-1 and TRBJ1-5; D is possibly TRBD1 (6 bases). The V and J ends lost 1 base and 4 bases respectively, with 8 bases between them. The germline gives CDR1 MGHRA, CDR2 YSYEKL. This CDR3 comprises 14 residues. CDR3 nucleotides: TGCGCCAGCAGCCAAGTGCAGGGGAATCAGCCCCAGCATTTT. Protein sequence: CASSQVQGNQPQHF.

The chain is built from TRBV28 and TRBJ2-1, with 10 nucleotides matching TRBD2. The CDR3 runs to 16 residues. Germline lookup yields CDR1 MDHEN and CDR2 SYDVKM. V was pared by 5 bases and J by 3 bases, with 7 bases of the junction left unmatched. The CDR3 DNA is TGTGCCAGCAGTCCACGGACTAGCGGAATCTACAATGAGCAGTTCTTC. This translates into CASSPRTSGIYNEQFF.